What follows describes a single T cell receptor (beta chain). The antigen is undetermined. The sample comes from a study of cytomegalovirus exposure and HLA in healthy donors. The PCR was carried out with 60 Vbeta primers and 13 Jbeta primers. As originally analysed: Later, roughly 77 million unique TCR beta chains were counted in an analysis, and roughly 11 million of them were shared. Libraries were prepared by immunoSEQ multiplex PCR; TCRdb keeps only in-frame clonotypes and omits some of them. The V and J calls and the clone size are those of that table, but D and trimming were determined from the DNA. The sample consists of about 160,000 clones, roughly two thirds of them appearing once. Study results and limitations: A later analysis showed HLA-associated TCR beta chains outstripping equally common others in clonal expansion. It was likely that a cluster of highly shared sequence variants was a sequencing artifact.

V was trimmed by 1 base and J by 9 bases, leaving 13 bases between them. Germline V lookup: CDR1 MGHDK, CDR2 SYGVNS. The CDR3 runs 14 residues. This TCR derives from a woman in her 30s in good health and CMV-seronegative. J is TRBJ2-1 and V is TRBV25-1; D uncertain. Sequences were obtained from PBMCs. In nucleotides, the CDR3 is TGTGCCAGCAGTGAATTGGTTCTTCTCGGTGAGCAGTTCTTC. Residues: CASSELVLLGEQFF.